The present TCR beta chain was sequenced within a study of T cells in narcolepsy. The CDR3 runs to 15 residues. With V trimmed by 3 bases and J by 6 bases, 8 bases remained unmatched. CDR1 is SGDLS and CDR2 is YYNGEE in the germline V gene. Only in-frame clones appear in the TCRdb table, and some are missing; sequencing was by immunoSEQ multiplex PCR. The data show over 30,000 clones, roughly four fifths seen once. Sequencing input: CD45RA- memory CD4+ T cells from PBMCs. This clonotype was sampled from a human donor with narcolepsy. This sequence joins TRBV9 and TRBJ1-4, with TRBD1 identical over 7 bases. The CDR3 here is CASSASGGGHEKLFF. The DNA for the CDR3 is TGTGCCAGCAGCGCCTCAGGGGGTGGTCATGAAAAACTGTTTTTT.